This TCR beta chain originates from a study of blood T cells in healthy people across ages. With a J-beta primer mix and a sample-barcoded 5' primer, a second PCR ran roughly 6 to 11 cycles. Every sample gave at least 3 million paired-end reads containing CDR3. Via MiXCR, TCRdb re-called the 5' RACE reads, giving one row per CDR3 protein. This table has around 820,000 distinct CDR3 sequences, 20% to 25% appearing once. The CDR3 runs 13 residues. V was cut by 6 bases and J by 7 bases, with 10 bases left in between. Germline assignment: CDR1 MNHEY and CDR2 SMNVEV (reference sequence). The data were also submitted as part of a second study, on T cells of mothers and their children. In that study: In related and unrelated pairs alike, thymic selection shapes TCR recombination output, with inherited differences minor.

The sequencing input was blood. This TCR derives from a boy aged 5-17 years in good health. The chain combines TRBV27 with TRBJ1-6, with D possibly being TRBD1 (5 bases). CDR3 sequence: CASRKTDNSPLHF. The CDR3 DNA is TGTGCCAGCAGGAAGACAGACAATTCACCCCTCCACTTT.